This T cell receptor (beta chain) was found in a study of T-cell memory formation after mild COVID-19. Study findings and constraints: The second-wave clones peaking on day 37 were not confirmed as SARS-CoV-2-specific. Pre-infection memory held some responding clones, suggesting pre-existing cross-reactive T cells responded. Later expanders leaned toward CD4+, whereas clones contracting from day 15 to 85 were balanced CD4/CD8.

With regard to this clonotype: Its target is not known.

TCR alpha and TCR beta cDNA libraries carrying sample barcodes and UMIs were produced by 5'RACE using constant-segment primers. TCRdb used MiXCR to reprocess the 5' RACE reads, holding one entry per CDR3 protein. The sample holds approximately 50,000 distinct CDR3 sequences; 10% to 15% are singletons and the top ten take around 25%. CDR1 is SGDLS and CDR2 is YYNGEE in the germline V gene. This CDR3 has 16 residues. Germline trimming cut 3 bases from V and 3 bases from J; bases unmatched to any gene: 8. The sequence derives from a man between 18 and 29 years old who had mild COVID-19 (a few samples of this study predate the infection). Cell type and time point are not known. Sequencing was done on a sample of PBMCs or a T cell subset sorted from them (not recorded which). This chain uses TRBV9 with TRBJ2-3, with 9 bases that match TRBD2. CDR3 DNA: TGTGCCAGCAGCGAGGGACAAGCGGGGGGAACAGATACGCAGTATTTT. Amino acid sequence: CASSEGQAGGTDTQYF.